A selection of T cell receptor beta chains follows, all from one sample in a study of regulatory T cells in long-lasting Graves disease. Using its own MiXCR run on the multiplex PCR reads, TCRdb lists one record per CDR3 protein. The sample shows 650,000 to 850,000 distinct CDR3 sequences, about 32% of them seen only once. This sample comprised peripheral blood mononuclear cells (PBMCs), obtained when the disease was refractory, from a patient treated with antithyroid drugs. The receptors here all came from a female donor with Graves disease. Each CDR3 is given without its conserved first and last residue.

CDR3,J,V
ASLRRTQAF,TRBJ1-1,TRBV28
ASSVGTALNTEAF,TRBJ1-1,TRBV6-1
ASSFSGRVETQY,TRBJ2-5,TRBV11-2
ASSQDAGVNQPQH,TRBJ1-5,TRBV3-1
ASSRTSGFYEQY,TRBJ2-7,TRBV12-3/TRBV12-4
ASSHERNTIY,TRBJ1-3,TRBV11-2
ASSQAWRVNTEAF,TRBJ1-1,TRBV3-1
ASSSGVGPGAEAF,TRBJ1-1,TRBV13
ATSHLQGIDTEAF,TRBJ1-1,TRBV24-1
ASSLRAAGYT,TRBJ1-2,TRBV12-3/TRBV12-4
ASSQVEGELF,TRBJ2-2,TRBV3-1
ASGGGGYT,TRBJ1-2,TRBV2
ASSRRGLGEKLF,TRBJ1-4,TRBV11-2
SVGPGTASYNEQF,TRBJ2-1,TRBV29-1
ATSPDRTSYGYT,TRBJ1-2,TRBV15
AISGRNQPQH,TRBJ1-5,TRBV10-3
ASSQKDRGHTEAF,TRBJ1-1,TRBV7-2
ASGLVGAGGSYEQY,TRBJ2-7,TRBV12-5
ASSPGTTNEKLF,TRBJ1-4,TRBV18
ASSNFRTYEQY,TRBJ2-7,TRBV27
ASSESLRGLAGPPANNEQF,TRBJ2-1,TRBV6-1
ASSSDRVSSYEQY,TRBJ2-7,TRBV2
ASNSRAEKYLYYGYT,TRBJ1-2,TRBV6-2/TRBV6-3
ASSSHQGTGGYT,TRBJ1-2,TRBV28
ASSFGTVNNSPLH,TRBJ1-6,TRBV5-1
ASSSDSENTEAF,TRBJ1-1,TRBV28
ASSPGGGWGTEAF,TRBJ1-1,TRBV28
AISDDRGYEQY,TRBJ2-7,TRBV10-3
ASRGTVNQPQH,TRBJ1-5,TRBV12-3/TRBV12-4
ASSLRVTMDTEAF,TRBJ1-1,TRBV11-2
SVFLPGEAF,TRBJ1-1,TRBV29-1
ASSQESAGYGYT,TRBJ1-2,TRBV3-1
SASEQGARILGGNEKLF,TRBJ1-4,TRBV20-1
SARTSGWDIQY,TRBJ2-4,TRBV20-1
SAIRAGTGGAGPYSNQPQH,TRBJ1-5,TRBV20-1
ASSLLGVETQY,TRBJ2-5,TRBV12-3/TRBV12-4
ASSDTGSNQPQH,TRBJ1-5,TRBV6-1
ASRAPSYNSPLH,TRBJ1-6,TRBV2
ASSAGQAQNYGYT,TRBJ1-2,TRBV6-1
ASSYSRGLNQPQH,TRBJ1-5,TRBV6-9
ASRVVGSRTGELF,TRBJ2-2,TRBV5-5
ASSHRGGITDTQY,TRBJ2-3,TRBV5-1
ASSRLLNQPQH,TRBJ1-5,TRBV12-3/TRBV12-4
ASSAEGAYATNEKLF,TRBJ1-4,TRBV6-1
SANSAGTEAF,TRBJ1-1,TRBV20-1
ASSEPGEVGQPQH,TRBJ1-5,TRBV25-1
ASSFDRKGDTQY,TRBJ2-3,TRBV7-9
ASSLGDRNQPQH,TRBJ1-5,TRBV12-3/TRBV12-4
ASSLERTAKNIQY,TRBJ2-4,TRBV11-2
ASSYIGSNTQY,TRBJ2-3,TRBV2
ASSRTSGSPITDTQY,TRBJ2-3,TRBV6-1
AGSLGGSSYEQY,TRBJ2-7,TRBV7-2
AISEDRGGEQY,TRBJ2-7,TRBV10-3
ASSPPGTGYRYEKLF,TRBJ1-4,TRBV3-1
ASSLATGTQDTEAF,TRBJ1-1,TRBV5-1